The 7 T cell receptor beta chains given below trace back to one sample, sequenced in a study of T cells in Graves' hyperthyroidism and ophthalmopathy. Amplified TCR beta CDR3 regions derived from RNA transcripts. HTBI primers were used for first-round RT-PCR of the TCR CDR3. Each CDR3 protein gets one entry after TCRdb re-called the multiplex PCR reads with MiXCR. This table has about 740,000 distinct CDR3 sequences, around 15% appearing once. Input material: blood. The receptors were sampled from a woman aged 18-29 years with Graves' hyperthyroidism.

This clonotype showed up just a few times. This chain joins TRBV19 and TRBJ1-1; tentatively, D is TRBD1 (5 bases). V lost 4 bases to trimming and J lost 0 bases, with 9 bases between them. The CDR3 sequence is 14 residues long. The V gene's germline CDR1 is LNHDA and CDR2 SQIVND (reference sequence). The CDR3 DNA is TGTGCCAGTAGTAAGGGACGGTTGAACACTGAAGCTTTCTTT. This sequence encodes CASSKGRLNTEAFF.

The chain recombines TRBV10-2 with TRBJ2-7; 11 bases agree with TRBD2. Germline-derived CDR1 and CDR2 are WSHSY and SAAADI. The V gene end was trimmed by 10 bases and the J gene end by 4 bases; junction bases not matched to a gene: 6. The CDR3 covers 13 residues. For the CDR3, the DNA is TGCGCCACTAAGGGACTAGCGGATTACGAGCAGTACTTC. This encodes CATKGLADYEQYF.

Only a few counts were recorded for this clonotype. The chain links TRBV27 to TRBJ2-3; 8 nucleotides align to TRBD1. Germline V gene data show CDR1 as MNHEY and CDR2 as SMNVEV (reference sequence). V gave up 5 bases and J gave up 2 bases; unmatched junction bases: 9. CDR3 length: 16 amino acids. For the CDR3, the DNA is TGTGCCAGCAGTCCGCGACAGGGGTCCTTCACAGATACGCAGTATTTT. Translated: CASSPRQGSFTDTQYF.

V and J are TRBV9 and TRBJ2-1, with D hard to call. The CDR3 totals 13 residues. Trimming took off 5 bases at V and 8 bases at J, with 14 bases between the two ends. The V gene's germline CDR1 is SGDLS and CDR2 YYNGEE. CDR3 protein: CASRKESGDEQFF. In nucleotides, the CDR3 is TGTGCCAGCAGGAAAGAATCCGGCGATGAGCAGTTCTTC.

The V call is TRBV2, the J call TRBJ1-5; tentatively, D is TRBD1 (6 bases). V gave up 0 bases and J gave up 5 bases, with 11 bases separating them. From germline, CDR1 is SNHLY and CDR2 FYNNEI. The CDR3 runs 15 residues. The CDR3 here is CASSEADRWDQPQHF. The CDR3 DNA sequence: TGTGCCAGCAGTGAAGCCGACAGGTGGGATCAGCCCCAGCATTTT.

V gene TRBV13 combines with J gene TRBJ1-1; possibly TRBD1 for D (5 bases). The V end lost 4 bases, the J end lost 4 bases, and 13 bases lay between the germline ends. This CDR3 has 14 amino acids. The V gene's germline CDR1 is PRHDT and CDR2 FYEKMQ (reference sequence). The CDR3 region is CASSSRQGGTEAFF. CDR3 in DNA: TGTGCCAGCAGCTCCCGCCAGGGCGGCACTGAAGCTTTCTTT.

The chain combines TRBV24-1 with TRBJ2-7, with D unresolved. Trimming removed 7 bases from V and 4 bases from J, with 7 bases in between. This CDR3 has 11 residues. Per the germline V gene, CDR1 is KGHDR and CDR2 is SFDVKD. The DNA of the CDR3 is TGTGCCACCAGGGGCCTATACGAGCAGTACTTC. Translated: CATRGLYEQYF.